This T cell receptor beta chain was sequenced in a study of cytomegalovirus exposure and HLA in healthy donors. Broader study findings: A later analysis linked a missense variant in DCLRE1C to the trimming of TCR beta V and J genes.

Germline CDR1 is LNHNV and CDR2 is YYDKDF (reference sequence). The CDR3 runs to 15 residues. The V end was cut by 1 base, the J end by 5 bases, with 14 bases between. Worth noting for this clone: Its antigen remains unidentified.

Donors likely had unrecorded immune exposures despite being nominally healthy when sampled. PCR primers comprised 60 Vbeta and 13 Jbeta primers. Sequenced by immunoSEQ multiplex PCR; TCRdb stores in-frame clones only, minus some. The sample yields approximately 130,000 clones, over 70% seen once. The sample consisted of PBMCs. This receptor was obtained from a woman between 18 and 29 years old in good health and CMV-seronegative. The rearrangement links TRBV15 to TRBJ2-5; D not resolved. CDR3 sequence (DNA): TGTGCCACCAGCAGAGTGAGGTCGCTATGGGAGACCCAGTACTTC. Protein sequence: CATSRVRSLWETQYF.